The 30 T cell receptor beta chains in this list originate from one sample, sequenced in a study of CD8 T cells in ankylosing spondylitis. TCRdb used MiXCR to reprocess the 5' RACE reads, holding one entry per CDR3 protein. The sample lists around 300,000 distinct CDR3 sequences; approximately 15% were seen once. Sequenced material: blood, either unsorted or a sorted T cell fraction (not recorded which). The receptors were sampled from a male donor with ankylosing spondylitis or in good health (not recorded which).

This clonotype occurred a few times. The genes are TRBV5-1 and TRBJ2-7, with D possibly TRBD2 on 5 matching bases. The germline V gene encodes CDR1 SGHRS and CDR2 YFSETQ. This CDR3 is 13 amino acids long. Between the trimmed V and J ends, which lost 2 bases and 6 bases, there was a span of 12 bases. CDR3 protein: CASSLSGSGEQYF. CDR3 DNA: TGCGCCAGCAGCTTATCGGGCAGCGGCGAGCAGTACTTC.

This clonotype appeared many times. This chain joins TRBV6-1 and TRBJ1-1; 9 bases map to TRBD1. The V segment lost 4 bases and the J segment 11 bases; nucleotides outside the gene matches: 11. The germline CDR1 and CDR2 sequences are MNHNS and SASEGT. The CDR3 contains 14 residues. The CDR3 loop reads CASSVTGGTQSAFF. The CDR3 DNA is TGTGCCAGCAGTGTGACAGGGGGAACCCAGAGTGCTTTCTTT.

In this sample, this clonotype turned up many times. This chain uses TRBV10-3 with TRBJ2-5, with 10 positions matching TRBD2. This CDR3 comprises 13 residues. The V gene end was trimmed by 5 bases and the J gene end by 3 bases; junction bases not matched to a gene: 0. Germline CDR1 reads ENHRY; CDR2 reads SYGVKD. The CDR3 DNA reads TGTGCCATCAGTCTAGCGGGAGAAGAGACCCAGTACTTC. This sequence encodes CAISLAGEETQYF.

The chain is built from TRBV4-1 and TRBJ1-3; D possibly corresponds to TRBD1 (5 bases). CDR1 is MGHRA, CDR2 YSYEKL, per germline. The ends were cut back, 1 base at V and 3 bases at J, with 16 bases in the middle. This CDR3 spans 17 amino acids. The CDR3 DNA follows: TGCGCCAGCAGCCAAGTAGGGGCCGGGGTTTTTGGAAACACCATATATTTT. Protein sequence: CASSQVGAGVFGNTIYF.

V gene TRBV2 combines with J gene TRBJ2-3, with D unclear. CDR3 length equals 14 residues. Germline values: CDR1 SNHLY, CDR2 FYNNEI. V was trimmed by 2 bases and J by 2 bases, leaving 8 bases between them. CDR3 loop: CASSEWQDTDTQYF. The CDR3 nucleotides are TGTGCCAGCAGTGAATGGCAGGACACAGATACGCAGTATTTT.

This clonotype came up a few times. V and J are TRBV20-1 and TRBJ2-1; 10 positions agree with TRBD2. Germline assignment: CDR1 DFQATT and CDR2 SNEGSKA (reference sequence). This CDR3 region has 16 residues. Germline trimming cut 5 bases from V and 1 base from J; bases unmatched to any gene: 8. CDR3 sequence reads: CSAPRTSGLSYNEQFF. CDR3 DNA sequence: TGCAGTGCTCCCCGGACTAGCGGACTTTCCTACAATGAGCAGTTCTTC.

The chain links TRBV20-1 to TRBJ2-2, with no clear D. The CDR3 sequence is 12 residues long. In germline, CDR1 is DFQATT, CDR2 SNEGSKA (reference sequence). Between the trimmed V and J ends, which lost 4 bases and 5 bases, there was a span of 8 bases. CDR3 sequence (DNA): TGCAGTGCTACCTCCCCTACCGGGGAGCTGTTTTTT. This gives the protein CSATSPTGELFF.

This clonotype was counted many times. The chain uses TRBV20-1 and TRBJ1-1; D not certain. Trimming took off 0 bases at V and 6 bases at J, with 5 bases between the two ends. The CDR3 covers 11 residues. Looked up from germline, CDR1 is DFQATT and CDR2 is SNEGSKA (reference sequence). In nucleotides, the CDR3 is TGCAGTGCTAGAGATTACCCTGAAGCTTTCTTT. This translates into CSARDYPEAFF.

A few counts support this clonotype. This sequence joins TRBV12-3 or TRBV12-4 and TRBJ2-7; D unclear. Trimming removed 0 bases at V and 7 bases at J, with 16 bases between. The CDR3 spans 15 residues. CDR3 sequence reads: CASSLALAAVREQYF. The DNA of the CDR3 is TGTGCCAGCAGTTTAGCGCTTGCGGCGGTCCGAGAGCAGTACTTC.

The sample holds a few counts of this clonotype. The chain joins TRBV7-9 to TRBJ2-2, with D perhaps matching TRBD1 or TRBD2 (6 bases each). The CDR3 is 13 residues long. Germline CDR1 is SEHNR and CDR2 is FQNEAQ (reference sequence). The ends were cut back, 5 bases at V and 7 bases at J, with 11 bases in the middle. The chain's CDR3 is CASSRGANGELFF. The CDR3 coding sequence is TGTGCCAGCAGCAGGGGGGCGAACGGGGAGCTGTTTTTT.

The rearrangement uses TRBV5-1 and TRBJ2-1; D might be TRBD1 or TRBD2, each matching 5 bases. V lost 3 bases, J lost 6 bases, and 10 bases lay in between. The germline V gene has CDR1 SGHRS and CDR2 YFSETQ. The CDR3 extends over 13 amino acids. The CDR3 spells CASSSGTRNEQFF. The CDR3 DNA reads TGCGCCAGCAGCTCTGGGACGCGCAATGAGCAGTTCTTC.

The chain joins TRBV11-2 to TRBJ2-5; perhaps TRBD1 as D (5 bases). Germline CDR1 is SGHAT and CDR2 is FQNNGV. The CDR3 runs 14 residues. Trimming shortened V by 5 bases and J by 3 bases, and 13 bases separated the two germline ends. CDR3 protein: CASSPRQYKETQYF. In DNA, the CDR3 is TGTGCCAGCAGCCCGAGACAGTACAAAGAGACCCAGTACTTC. Based on the CDR3 plus reference TRBV11-2 and TRBJ2-5, the full variable domain is EAGVAQSPRYKIIEKRQSVAFWCNPISGHATLYWYQQILGQGPKLLIQFQNNGVVDDSQLPKDRFSAERLKGVDSTLKIQPAKLEDSAVYLCASSPRQYKETQYFGPGTRLLVL.

This clonotype was counted a few times. The V gene is TRBV20-1, the J gene TRBJ2-1; possibly TRBD2 for D (5 bases). V was trimmed by 4 bases and J by 3 bases, leaving 19 bases between them. The CDR3 has 16 residues. Germline CDR1 is DFQATT and CDR2 is SNEGSKA (reference sequence). The CDR3 protein is CSATTGTRTLYNEQFF. The CDR3 coding sequence is TGCAGTGCTACTACTGGCACTAGGACCCTCTACAATGAGCAGTTCTTC.

This clonotype has more than one count but fewer than ten. This chain connects TRBV7-9 to TRBJ1-1; no clear D gene. Germline CDR1 SEHNR, CDR2 FQNEAQ (reference sequence). V was pared by 3 bases and J by 0 bases, with 11 bases between. There are 15 residues in the CDR3. The CDR3 region has the DNA TGTGCCAGCAGCTTGGACGGAGTCATGAACACTGAAGCTTTCTTT. Encoded protein: CASSLDGVMNTEAFF. The variable domain in full, with the rest retrieved from reference TRBV7-9 and TRBJ1-1, is DTGVSQNPRHKITKRGQNVTFRCDPISEHNRLYWYRQTLGQGPEFLTYFQNEAQLEKSRLLSDRFSAERPKGSFSTLEIQRTEQGDSAMYLCASSLDGVMNTEAFFGQGTRLTVV.

This clonotype was picked up a small number of times. In nucleotides, the CDR3 is TGCGCCAGCAGTGAGTCGAAGGCTGGGGGTCGAGAGACCCAGTACTTC. This encodes CASSESKAGGRETQYF. The V and J genes are TRBV10-1 and TRBJ2-5, with D perhaps given as TRBD1 or TRBD2 (5 bases each). Germline lookup yields CDR1 WNHNN and CDR2 SYGVQD (reference sequence). Trimming removed 0 bases from V and 4 bases from J, with 15 bases in between. The CDR3 covers 16 residues.

This clonotype turned up a few times. V usage is TRBV2 and J usage is TRBJ2-4, with D perhaps matching TRBD2 (6 bases). CDR3 size: 14 residues. V lost 2 bases to trimming and J lost 9 bases, with 14 bases between them. Germline loops: CDR1 SNHLY, CDR2 FYNNEI. CDR3 sequence (DNA): TGTGCCAGCAGTGAAAGACTAGATCTTGGCATTCAGTACTTC. This sequence encodes CASSERLDLGIQYF.

This clonotype was seen a few times. The chain couples TRBV6-1 to TRBJ2-5; D is undetermined. Germline CDR1 is MNHNS and CDR2 is SASEGT. V lost 8 bases and J 4 bases, leaving 8 bases between the germline ends. The CDR3 has 11 amino acids. The DNA for the CDR3 is TGTGCCAGCGTGAGGCGAGAGACCCAGTACTTC. Translated: CASVRRETQYF.

As for this clonotype: No conserved phenylalanine or tryptophan is present at the end of the CDR3, so a read error is the likely explanation. V gene TRBV9 combines with J gene TRBJ1-2; tentative D call: TRBD1 (6 bases). Trimming shortened V by 0 bases and J by 8 bases, and 11 bases separated the two germline ends. The CDR3 extends over 13 amino acids. From germline, CDR1 is SGDLS and CDR2 YYNGEE. The CDR3 bases are TGTGCCAGCAGCGTAGTACAGGGTGGCGGCTACACCTAC. Amino acid sequence: CASSVVQGGGYTY.

This clonotype was recorded many times. The CDR3 sequence: CSARGLAYYNEQFF. The CDR3 region has the DNA TGCAGTGCTAGGGGACTAGCGTACTACAATGAGCAGTTCTTC. The chain has TRBV20-1 and TRBJ2-1; 10 nucleotides agree with TRBD2. The CDR3 extends over 14 amino acids. The V gene end was trimmed by 3 bases and the J gene end by 3 bases; junction bases not matched to a gene: 2. CDR1 is DFQATT and CDR2 is SNEGSKA in the germline V gene (reference sequence).

This clonotype has more than one count but fewer than ten. This chain uses TRBV29-1 with TRBJ2-3; TRBD2 matches 8 bases. V trimming: 7 bases; J trimming: 6 bases; junction bases outside the gene matches: 6. The germline V gene encodes CDR1 SQVTM and CDR2 ANQGSEA. The CDR3 has 12 residues. CDR3: CSAAGGGDTQYF. The CDR3 bases are TGCAGCGCCGCGGGGGGAGGGGATACGCAGTATTTT.

This clonotype came up a few times. This chain joins TRBV6-2 or TRBV6-3 and TRBJ2-2, with D perhaps TRBD2 (6 bases). Germline-derived CDR1 and CDR2 are MNHEY and SVGEGT. Trimming pared 7 bases from V and 5 bases from J, leaving 26 bases between. The CDR3 covers 18 residues. The CDR3 DNA follows: TGTGCCAGCATTCGGGGATTTCAGCGGGCCGGTGGGACCGGGGAGCTGTTTTTT. Protein product: CASIRGFQRAGGTGELFF.

This clonotype turned up a few times. The chain employs TRBV10-3 and TRBJ2-5, with 7 bases matching TRBD2. The CDR3 consists of 16 residues. The ends lost 6 bases at V and 5 bases at J; junction bases unmatched: 15. Germline V gene data show CDR1 as ENHRY and CDR2 as SYGVKD. CDR3 amino acids: CAIRSDTSGGRETQYF. In nucleotides, the CDR3 is TGTGCCATCAGATCGGATACGTCGGGGGGACGGGAGACCCAGTACTTC.

DNA for the CDR3: TGCAGTGCGAGTCAACTAGCGGATACGCAGTATTTT. It is translated as CSASQLADTQYF. The chain joins TRBV20-1 to TRBJ2-3, with TRBD2 identical over 7 bases. The CDR3 loop spans 12 amino acids. The J segment lost 6 bases and the V segment lost 6 bases, leaving 6 bases of the junction unmatched. Germline values: CDR1 DFQATT, CDR2 SNEGSKA (reference sequence).

The sample holds a few counts of this clonotype. This sequence joins TRBV3-1 and TRBJ2-1; TRBD1 agrees at 10 bases. The CDR3 consists of 14 residues. Germline CDR1 and CDR2: LGHDT and YNNKEL (reference sequence). The V gene end was trimmed by 8 bases and the J gene end by 5 bases; junction bases not matched to a gene: 6. The CDR3 spells CASGRQGANNEQFF. CDR3 DNA: TGTGCCAGCGGTAGACAGGGGGCTAACAATGAGCAGTTCTTC.

This clonotype was recorded many times. The chain couples TRBV7-2 to TRBJ2-1; 11 bases map to TRBD1. The CDR3 has 14 amino acids. Germline V gene lookup returns CDR1 SGHTA and CDR2 FQGNSA. After removal of 8 bases from V and 9 bases from J, the junction contained 9 bases not matched to a gene. The CDR3 region is CASVARTGGSEQFF. The CDR3, as DNA: TGTGCCAGCGTCGCCCGGACAGGGGGCTCTGAGCAGTTCTTC.

The chain combines TRBV7-8 with TRBJ2-7; D is undetermined. The CDR3 length is 13 residues. CDR1 and CDR2 (germline): SGHVS, FQNEAQ. Trimming took 7 bases from V and 0 from J, leaving 10 bases between them. Written as DNA, the CDR3 is TGTGCCAGCACCAACCCAGGCTCCTACGAGCAGTACTTC. Its protein is CASTNPGSYEQYF. Combining the CDR3 with reference TRBV7-8 and TRBJ2-7 gives the whole variable domain GAGVSQSPRYKVAKRGQDVALRCDPISGHVSLFWYQQALGQGPEFLTYFQNEAQLDKSGLPSDRFFAERPEGSVSTLKIQRTQQEDSAVYLCASTNPGSYEQYFGPGTRLTVT.

This clonotype was recorded many times. The chain links TRBV27 to TRBJ2-7; 10 nucleotides line up with TRBD1. The CDR3 has 17 amino acids. The germline CDR1 and CDR2 sequences are MNHEY and SMNVEV (reference sequence). With 2 bases clipped from V and 2 bases from J, the junction kept 9 bases outside the gene matches. CDR3 region: CASSLNLAGTGAYEQYF. In DNA, the CDR3 is TGTGCCAGCAGTTTAAACTTGGCGGGGACAGGGGCCTACGAGCAGTACTTC.

This clonotype was counted a few times. The rearrangement links TRBV12-3 or TRBV12-4 to TRBJ1-4; weak D call: TRBD1 (5 bases). V lost 6 bases and J lost 5, with 13 bases in between. The CDR3 runs to 14 residues. The CDR3 region has the DNA TGTGCCAGCAGGCCGGACACCCAAAATGAAAAACTGTTTTTT. This codes for CASRPDTQNEKLFF.

In its sample, this clonotype was seen a few times. The chain uses TRBV9 and TRBJ1-6; 7 bases match TRBD1. The V gene end was trimmed by 3 bases and the J gene end by 9 bases; junction bases not matched to a gene: 9. The CDR3 contains 15 residues. CDR1 SGDLS and CDR2 YYNGEE come from the germline V gene. The CDR3 region has the DNA TGTGCCAGCAGCGGGCTGAGGGACAGAGCTTCACCCCTCCACTTT. It yields the protein CASSGLRDRASPLHF.

This clonotype was detected a few times. The V and J genes are TRBV5-1 and TRBJ2-3; 7 bases fit TRBD2. The CDR3 length is 16 residues. CDR1 and CDR2 (germline): SGHRS, YFSETQ. J lost 4 bases, V lost 3 bases, and 11 bases had no gene match. In nucleotides, the CDR3 is TGCGCCAGCAGCTCCGAAGAGCGGGGTCGGGCAGATACGCAGTATTTT. This codes for CASSSEERGRADTQYF.